The 21 T cell receptor beta chains listed next were all sequenced from one sample in a study of identical twins. TCRdb recomputed calls from the 5' RACE reads with MiXCR, one row per CDR3 protein. The sample has fewer than 250,000 distinct CDR3 sequences; around 7% are singletons. Separately, the same data were catalogued under a study of yellow fever vaccine responses in identical twins.

The specimen was memory (CD45RO+) T cells sorted from blood. The receptors here all came from a woman aged 18-29 years in good health.

This clonotype was seen more than once but under ten times. J is TRBJ1-1 and V is TRBV24-1; D may be TRBD1 (5 bases). This CDR3 is built from 13 residues. Germline-derived CDR1 and CDR2 are KGHDR and SFDVKD. The V and J ends lost 6 bases and 1 base respectively, with 8 bases between them. The CDR3 is CATSLGANTEAFF. CDR3 in DNA: TGTGCCACCAGTCTAGGGGCGAACACTGAAGCTTTCTTT.

This clonotype was seen more than once but under ten times. The rearrangement links TRBV28 to TRBJ2-1; perhaps D is TRBD1 or TRBD2 (5 bases each). The CDR3 is made up of 15 amino acids. The germline V and J ends were trimmed by 7 bases and 6 bases, with 19 bases remaining between them. The germline V gene has CDR1 MDHEN and CDR2 SYDVKM. The CDR3 protein is CASTQRGGWGNEQFF. CDR3 in DNA: TGTGCCAGCACCCAGAGGGGCGGTTGGGGCAATGAGCAGTTCTTC. Using reference TRBV28 and TRBJ2-1 for the parts outside the CDR3, the full variable domain is DVKVTQSSRYLVKRTGEKVFLECVQDMDHENMFWYRQDPGLGLRLIYFSYDVKMKEKGDIPEGYSVSREKKERFSLILESASTNQTSMYLCASTQRGGWGNEQFFGPGTRLTVL.

This chain links TRBV4-2 with TRBJ2-1; 7 bases are shared with TRBD2. Looked up from germline, CDR1 is LGHNA and CDR2 is YNFKEQ. The CDR3 consists of 16 residues. V shed 1 base, J shed 7 bases, and the junction held 10 bases outside the gene matches. CDR3 DNA sequence: TGTGCCAGCAGCCAAGCGTTCGGCGGGAGCCGGAATGAGCAGTTCTTC. Amino acids: CASSQAFGGSRNEQFF.

This clonotype occurred a few times. This chain uses TRBV20-1 with TRBJ2-5, with a possible D match to TRBD1 (6 bases). The ends were cut back, 5 bases at V and 5 bases at J, with 21 bases in the middle. The CDR3 contains 15 residues. CDR1 is DFQATT, CDR2 SNEGSKA, per germline (reference sequence). The CDR3 DNA is TGCAGTGCTCCTCATCCCCGGTTGGGGGCCGAGACCCAGTACTTC. Translating it yields CSAPHPRLGAETQYF.

This clonotype was seen a handful of times. This chain joins TRBV27 and TRBJ1-1; a weak D match, TRBD1 (6 bases). The CDR3 is made up of 18 amino acids. The V and J ends lost 3 bases and 5 bases respectively, with 25 bases between them. Germline lookup yields CDR1 MNHEY and CDR2 SMNVEV (reference sequence). CDR3 sequence (DNA): TGTGCCAGCAGTTTCGCTACAGGGTCTCGGTCCGCGGGAACTGAAGCTTTCTTT. This sequence encodes CASSFATGSRSAGTEAFF.

This clonotype was counted at least ten times. The CDR3 coding sequence is TGCGCCAGCAGCCAAGTTTTCGACACCGGGGAGCTGTTTTTT. Its translation: CASSQVFDTGELFF. The chain employs TRBV4-1 and TRBJ2-2; D gene ambiguous. Trimming left V 1 base short and J 3 bases short, with 6 bases between. The CDR3 totals 14 residues. Germline CDR1 and CDR2: MGHRA and YSYEKL.

This clonotype came up many times. The chain recombines TRBV11-2 with TRBJ2-1, with 11 bases matching TRBD2. CDR3 size: 16 residues. Germline V gives CDR1 SGHAT, CDR2 FQNNGV. The V and J ends lost 6 bases and 7 bases, in that order; junction bases with no gene match: 11. As DNA, the CDR3 is TGTGCCAGCAGTCTCACTAGCGGGGGTCTAGGGAATGAGCAGTTCTTC. It yields the protein CASSLTSGGLGNEQFF.

CDR3 DNA: TGTGCCAGCAGCCAAGGAACCCCAGATACGCAGTATTTT. Translating it yields CASSQGTPDTQYF. This chain links TRBV3-1 with TRBJ2-3; D not certain. With 1 base removed from V and 4 bases from J, the gap between germline ends came to 6 bases. CDR1 is LGHDT and CDR2 is YNNKEL in the germline V gene (reference sequence). This CDR3 region has 13 residues.

This clonotype was seen a handful of times. The V gene is TRBV20-1, the J gene TRBJ1-2; tentatively, D is TRBD1 (5 bases). The germline CDR1 and CDR2 sequences are DFQATT and SNEGSKA (reference sequence). This CDR3 is 13 amino acids long. Trimming took 2 bases from V and 2 from J, leaving 9 bases between them. The CDR3 sequence is CSARNRRNYGYTF. The CDR3 nucleotides read TGCAGTGCTAGAAACAGGCGCAACTATGGCTACACCTTC.

This clonotype has just a few counts. The chain couples TRBV7-9 to TRBJ2-4; no clear D. The CDR3 covers 14 residues. The V end was cut by 5 bases, the J end by 5 bases, with 13 bases between. CDR1 and CDR2 from the germline V gene are SEHNR and FQNEAQ (reference sequence). The CDR3 sequence: CASSPSRSENIQYF. In DNA, the CDR3 is TGTGCCAGCAGCCCTTCCAGGAGCGAAAACATTCAGTACTTC.

This clonotype was picked up many times. The chain joins TRBV3-1 to TRBJ1-3; 7 bases fit TRBD1. The V gene end was trimmed by 4 bases and the J gene end by 0 bases; junction bases not matched to a gene: 6. Germline V lookup: CDR1 LGHDT, CDR2 YNNKEL (reference sequence). The CDR3 has 16 amino acids. CDR3 sequence (DNA): TGTGCCAGCAGCCGGCGGACAGGCGTCTCTGGAAACACCATATATTTT. It encodes CASSRRTGVSGNTIYF.

This clonotype turned up a few times. Here the CDR3 DNA reads TGTGCCAGCAGACTGTATAGCTTGGGACAGGGATCAGATACGCAGTATTTT. Encoded protein: CASRLYSLGQGSDTQYF. The chain has TRBV6-1 and TRBJ2-3; 9 nucleotides line up with TRBD1. V shed 6 bases and J 4 bases; nucleotides not matched to a gene: 14. CDR1 and CDR2 from the germline V gene are MNHNS and SASEGT. The CDR3 is made up of 17 amino acids.

This clonotype was detected ten times or more. The chain uses TRBV7-2 and TRBJ2-2; TRBD1 matches 10 bases. Germline V lookup: CDR1 SGHTA, CDR2 FQGNSA. V lost 4 bases to trimming and J lost 13 bases; unmatched junction nucleotides: 6. This CDR3 spans 13 amino acids. The CDR3 region has the DNA TGTGCCAGCAGCTCACGACAGGGGGCAGGGCTGTTTTTT. Protein: CASSSRQGAGLFF.

With respect to this clonotype: Germline and junction disagree at one end, which may indicate a read error. This chain connects TRBV12-3 or TRBV12-4 to TRBJ2-1, with 10 bases lining up with TRBD2. The CDR3 covers 18 residues. The CDR3 sequence is CASCLGLRGTSVYNEQFF. CDR3 coding DNA: TGTGCCAGCTGTTTAGGCCTCCGTGGGACTAGCGTTTACAATGAGCAGTTCTTC.

This clonotype was counted between two and nine times. The V gene is TRBV5-1, the J gene TRBJ2-3; D is perhaps TRBD2 (6 bases). V gave up 4 bases and J gave up 0 bases, with 15 bases separating them. This CDR3 contains 16 residues. Germline assignment: CDR1 SGHRS and CDR2 YFSETQ. CDR3 amino acids: CASSTAGRESTDTQYF. CDR3 nucleotides: TGCGCCAGCAGCACGGCGGGGCGGGAAAGCACAGATACGCAGTATTTT. Complete variable domain (other parts from reference TRBV5-1 and TRBJ2-3): KAGVTQTPRYLIKTRGQQVTLSCSPISGHRSVSWYQQTPGQGLQFLFEYFSETQRNKGNFPGRFSGRQFSNSRSEMNVSTLELGDSALYLCASSTAGRESTDTQYFGPGTRLTVL.

CDR3 nucleotides: TGCAGTGCGTCGCGGGGGGCTGGTGCAGATACGCAGTATTTT. It translates to CSASRGAGADTQYF. The gene calls are TRBV20-1 and TRBJ2-3, with 8 nucleotides matching TRBD2. CDR3 length equals 14 residues. CDR1 is DFQATT and CDR2 is SNEGSKA in the germline V gene (reference sequence). V was pared by 6 bases and J by 4 bases, with 9 bases of the junction left unmatched.

This rearrangement joins TRBV5-6 to TRBJ2-1, with 9 bases identical to TRBD2. Trimming removed 2 bases from V and 8 bases from J; junction bases left unmatched: 14. The CDR3 extends over 17 amino acids. The V gene's germline CDR1 is SGHDT and CDR2 YYEEEE. The CDR3, as DNA: TGTGCCAGCAGCTTTATTGGCGGGGGGGTTTCCTGGGATGAGCAGTTCTTC. It specifies CASSFIGGGVSWDEQFF.

The chain links TRBV11-2 to TRBJ2-1, with no clear D. Trimming shortened V by 5 bases and J by 13 bases, and 15 bases separated the two germline ends. The V gene's germline CDR1 is SGHAT and CDR2 FQNNGV. The CDR3 covers 12 residues. CDR3 nucleotides: TGTGCCAGCAGCCGTTGGTCCTCCAGACAGTTCTTC. This translates into CASSRWSSRQFF.

This clonotype showed up many times. The chain combines TRBV4-2 with TRBJ2-3; D gene unclear. Per germline, CDR1 LGHNA and CDR2 YNFKEQ. The CDR3 runs 13 residues. Between the trimmed V and J ends, which lost 1 base and 5 bases, there was a span of 7 bases. The DNA of the CDR3 is TGTGCCAGCAGCCAAGGCGTCATAGATACGCAGTATTTT. Translated, it gives CASSQGVIDTQYF.

This clonotype has ten or more counts. The chain joins TRBV12-3 or TRBV12-4 to TRBJ1-1; 7 bases line up with TRBD1. After removal of 3 bases from V and 9 bases from J, the junction contained 13 bases not matched to a gene. This CDR3 has 15 amino acids. The CDR3: CASSFPATGAQKAFF. The DNA for the CDR3 is TGTGCCAGCAGTTTTCCCGCTACAGGGGCCCAGAAAGCTTTCTTT.

This clonotype was detected only a few times. This sequence joins TRBV21-1 and TRBJ2-1; the tabulated D call, TRBD2, remains unverified against the DNA. TRBV21-1 has pseudogene status. The CDR3 is made up of 19 amino acids. Here the CDR3 reads CASSRGLAGYPSSYNEQFF. The CDR3 DNA sequence: TGTGCCAGCAGCAGGGGGCTAGCGGGCTATCCGAGCTCCTACAATGAGCAGTTCTTC.